This TCR beta chain was sequenced for a study of vaccination and CD4 T cells after COVID-19. Background on the study: Post-vaccine sample collection happened at a median of 72 days after dose two, ranging 14 to 241. Cells were stimulated with overlapping spike peptide pools from SARS-CoV-2, HCoV-NL63, HCoV-OC43 and HCoV-229E.

Cultured CD4+ T cells had their DNA profiled by the Oncomine TCR Beta short-read assay. TCRdb processed the PCR reads anew with MiXCR; each CDR3 protein has one entry. The sample holds approximately 11,000 distinct CDR3 sequences; about three fifths are singletons and the top ten take around 20%. Treatment: approximately 9-day PBMC culture with coronavirus spike peptide pools or control peptides (ViraFEST assay). TCRs were sequenced by ViraFEST after antigen-specific T cells had been expanded with peptide pools. This CDR3 has 13 residues. Germline lookup yields CDR1 ENHRY and CDR2 SYGVKD. V lost 9 bases, J lost 0 bases, and 3 bases stayed unmatched. A note on this clonotype: Its antigen is currently unknown.

The receptor was derived from a human donor who had recovered from COVID-19. The specimen sequenced was CD4+ T cells from blood, cultured in vitro. The chain employs TRBV10-3 and TRBJ2-3; the match to TRBD1 covers 7 bases. As DNA, the CDR3 is TGTGCCATTGGGACAGCTAGCACAGATACGCAGTATTTT. Translation: CAIGTASTDTQYF.